This TCR beta chain was documented in a study of T cell changes during pregnancy in multiple sclerosis. Using immunoSEQ multiplex PCR, the repertoire was profiled, and TCRdb retains in-frame clones only, with some absent. The top ten hold roughly 2% of the sample, which has approximately 98,000 clones, 92% seen once. This TCR came from a female donor in good health, enrolled as a control in a pregnancy study. The input for sequencing was peripheral blood, taken after pregnancy.

CDR3 residues: CASSPRLAGEDTQYF. DNA of the CDR3: TGTGCCAGCAGCCCTAGACTAGCGGGAGAAGATACGCAGTATTTT. The genes are TRBV5-5 and TRBJ2-3, with 12 bases matching TRBD2. V gave up 4 bases and J gave up 5 bases; unmatched junction bases: 5. This CDR3 is built from 15 residues. The germline V gene has CDR1 SGHKS and CDR2 YYEKEE (reference sequence).